This T cell receptor beta chain derives from a study of technical replicates of blood from a few donors. Here immunoSEQ multiplex PCR was the method, and the copy in TCRdb shows in-frame clones only, minus some. Of around 58,000 clones in the sample, more than 75% were seen once. The CDR3 has 16 amino acids. The ends lost 2 bases at V and 6 bases at J; junction bases unmatched: 10. Germline values: CDR1 MNHEY, CDR2 SVGAGI. Sequencing was carried out using PBMCs. The gene calls are TRBV6-5 and TRBJ2-7; 10 bases agree with TRBD2. This TCR came from a human donor in good health. Some clones in this sample may be carry-over from other donors' samples. DNA for the CDR3: TGTGCCAGCAGTTACGGGGCTAGCGGGAGTGCCGGCGAGCAGTACTTC. It specifies CASSYGASGSAGEQYF.